These 8 T cell receptor beta chains originate from one sample sequenced in a study of T cell responses to AZD1222 COVID-19 vaccine. Profiled with immunoSEQ multiplex PCR; TCRdb holds only in-frame clones, not every one. The table has 130,000 to 150,000 clones, 90% to 95% seen once. The sample here was peripheral blood, taken after recovery from COVID-19. These receptors all stem from an adult who had recovered from COVID-19.

This clone was picked up one time. This chain joins TRBV28 and TRBJ1-5, with D perhaps matching TRBD1 (5 bases). Trimming shortened V by 8 bases and J by 5 bases, and 13 bases separated the two germline ends. This CDR3 spans 13 amino acids. Germline CDR1 is MDHEN and CDR2 is SYDVKM. As DNA, the CDR3 is TGTGCCAGCTATCTAACAGGAGATCAGCCCCAGCATTTT. Its protein is CASYLTGDQPQHF.

This sequence joins TRBV10-3 and TRBJ1-3; no reliable D call. This CDR3 spans 12 amino acids. Trimming left V 0 bases short and J 4 bases short, with 1 base between. Germline CDR1 is ENHRY and CDR2 is SYGVKD. The CDR3 loop reads CAISESGNTIYF. Here the CDR3 DNA reads TGTGCCATCAGTGAGTCGGGAAACACCATATATTTT.

In its sample, this clone was seen once. As DNA, the CDR3 is TGTGCCAGCGAGTTGGGACTCAATTCACCCCTCCACTTT. Translating it yields CASELGLNSPLHF. J is TRBJ1-6 and V is TRBV6-5; TRBD1 is a possible D gene (5 bases). The CDR3 has 13 residues. From germline, CDR1 is MNHEY and CDR2 SVGAGI. V was shortened by 8 bases and J by 7 bases, with 12 bases between the two germline ends.

The chain carries TRBV7-3 and TRBJ1-1, with a weak D call TRBD1 (5 bases). The germline V and J ends were trimmed by 5 bases and 0 bases, with 10 bases remaining between them. The CDR3 covers 14 residues. Germline V lookup: CDR1 SGHTA, CDR2 FQGTGA. This CDR3 reads CASSPGLLNTEAFF. The CDR3 DNA reads as TGTGCCAGCAGCCCGGGACTGCTGAACACTGAAGCTTTCTTT.

This rearrangement joins TRBV5-5 to TRBJ2-2, with D unclear. V gave up 0 bases and J gave up 1 base, with 10 bases separating them. The CDR3 consists of 16 residues. CDR1 and CDR2 (germline): SGHKS, YYEKEE (reference sequence). CDR3 nucleotide sequence: TGTGCCAGCAGCTTGGCTTGGACGGAGAACACCGGGGAGCTGTTTTTT. Encoded protein: CASSLAWTENTGELFF.

This sequence joins TRBV12-3 or TRBV12-4 and TRBJ2-5; D gene unclear. The V gene lost 2 bases and the J gene lost 3 bases, with 1 base spanning the gap. The CDR3 runs 11 residues. CDR3 sequence (DNA): TGTGCCAGCAGTTTAAAAGAGACCCAGTACTTC. It yields the protein CASSLKETQYF.

The genes are TRBV11-2 and TRBJ2-2; 7 bases map to TRBD1. Germline V gives CDR1 SGHAT, CDR2 FQNNGV. J lost 2 bases, V lost 6 bases, and 9 bases had no gene match. The CDR3 totals 16 residues. The CDR3 is CASSPNRGKNTGELFF. CDR3 DNA sequence: TGTGCCAGCAGTCCAAACAGGGGAAAAAACACCGGGGAGCTGTTTTTT.

The rearrangement links TRBV1 to TRBJ2-2. TRBV1 is flagged as a pseudogene. The CDR3 has 15 amino acids. CDR3 sequence (DNA): TGCACCAGCGAGGTGGGGATAGTGATCACCGGGGAGCTGTTTTTT. This codes for CTSEVGIVITGELFF.